This paragraph covers one T cell receptor beta chain sequence. Included in the TCR beta cDNA libraries were unique molecular identifiers. TCRdb redid the calling of the PCR reads with MiXCR, one entry per CDR3 protein. This sample has about 500,000 distinct CDR3 sequences, with roughly 46% found just once. The sample originates from a study of post-analysis software for immune sequencing data. The sequencing sample was made of blood. The source of this sequence is a girl between 10 and 17 years old with multiple sclerosis.

The CDR3 DNA reads as TGCGCCAGCAGTATACGGGGTAGCTCCTACAATGAGCAGTTCTTC. Translated: CASSIRGSSYNEQFF. This sequence joins TRBV5-1 and TRBJ2-1, with D possibly TRBD2 on 5 matching bases. Trimming removed 5 bases at V and 0 bases at J, with 12 bases between. From germline, CDR1 is SGHRS and CDR2 YFSETQ. The CDR3 is 15 amino acids.